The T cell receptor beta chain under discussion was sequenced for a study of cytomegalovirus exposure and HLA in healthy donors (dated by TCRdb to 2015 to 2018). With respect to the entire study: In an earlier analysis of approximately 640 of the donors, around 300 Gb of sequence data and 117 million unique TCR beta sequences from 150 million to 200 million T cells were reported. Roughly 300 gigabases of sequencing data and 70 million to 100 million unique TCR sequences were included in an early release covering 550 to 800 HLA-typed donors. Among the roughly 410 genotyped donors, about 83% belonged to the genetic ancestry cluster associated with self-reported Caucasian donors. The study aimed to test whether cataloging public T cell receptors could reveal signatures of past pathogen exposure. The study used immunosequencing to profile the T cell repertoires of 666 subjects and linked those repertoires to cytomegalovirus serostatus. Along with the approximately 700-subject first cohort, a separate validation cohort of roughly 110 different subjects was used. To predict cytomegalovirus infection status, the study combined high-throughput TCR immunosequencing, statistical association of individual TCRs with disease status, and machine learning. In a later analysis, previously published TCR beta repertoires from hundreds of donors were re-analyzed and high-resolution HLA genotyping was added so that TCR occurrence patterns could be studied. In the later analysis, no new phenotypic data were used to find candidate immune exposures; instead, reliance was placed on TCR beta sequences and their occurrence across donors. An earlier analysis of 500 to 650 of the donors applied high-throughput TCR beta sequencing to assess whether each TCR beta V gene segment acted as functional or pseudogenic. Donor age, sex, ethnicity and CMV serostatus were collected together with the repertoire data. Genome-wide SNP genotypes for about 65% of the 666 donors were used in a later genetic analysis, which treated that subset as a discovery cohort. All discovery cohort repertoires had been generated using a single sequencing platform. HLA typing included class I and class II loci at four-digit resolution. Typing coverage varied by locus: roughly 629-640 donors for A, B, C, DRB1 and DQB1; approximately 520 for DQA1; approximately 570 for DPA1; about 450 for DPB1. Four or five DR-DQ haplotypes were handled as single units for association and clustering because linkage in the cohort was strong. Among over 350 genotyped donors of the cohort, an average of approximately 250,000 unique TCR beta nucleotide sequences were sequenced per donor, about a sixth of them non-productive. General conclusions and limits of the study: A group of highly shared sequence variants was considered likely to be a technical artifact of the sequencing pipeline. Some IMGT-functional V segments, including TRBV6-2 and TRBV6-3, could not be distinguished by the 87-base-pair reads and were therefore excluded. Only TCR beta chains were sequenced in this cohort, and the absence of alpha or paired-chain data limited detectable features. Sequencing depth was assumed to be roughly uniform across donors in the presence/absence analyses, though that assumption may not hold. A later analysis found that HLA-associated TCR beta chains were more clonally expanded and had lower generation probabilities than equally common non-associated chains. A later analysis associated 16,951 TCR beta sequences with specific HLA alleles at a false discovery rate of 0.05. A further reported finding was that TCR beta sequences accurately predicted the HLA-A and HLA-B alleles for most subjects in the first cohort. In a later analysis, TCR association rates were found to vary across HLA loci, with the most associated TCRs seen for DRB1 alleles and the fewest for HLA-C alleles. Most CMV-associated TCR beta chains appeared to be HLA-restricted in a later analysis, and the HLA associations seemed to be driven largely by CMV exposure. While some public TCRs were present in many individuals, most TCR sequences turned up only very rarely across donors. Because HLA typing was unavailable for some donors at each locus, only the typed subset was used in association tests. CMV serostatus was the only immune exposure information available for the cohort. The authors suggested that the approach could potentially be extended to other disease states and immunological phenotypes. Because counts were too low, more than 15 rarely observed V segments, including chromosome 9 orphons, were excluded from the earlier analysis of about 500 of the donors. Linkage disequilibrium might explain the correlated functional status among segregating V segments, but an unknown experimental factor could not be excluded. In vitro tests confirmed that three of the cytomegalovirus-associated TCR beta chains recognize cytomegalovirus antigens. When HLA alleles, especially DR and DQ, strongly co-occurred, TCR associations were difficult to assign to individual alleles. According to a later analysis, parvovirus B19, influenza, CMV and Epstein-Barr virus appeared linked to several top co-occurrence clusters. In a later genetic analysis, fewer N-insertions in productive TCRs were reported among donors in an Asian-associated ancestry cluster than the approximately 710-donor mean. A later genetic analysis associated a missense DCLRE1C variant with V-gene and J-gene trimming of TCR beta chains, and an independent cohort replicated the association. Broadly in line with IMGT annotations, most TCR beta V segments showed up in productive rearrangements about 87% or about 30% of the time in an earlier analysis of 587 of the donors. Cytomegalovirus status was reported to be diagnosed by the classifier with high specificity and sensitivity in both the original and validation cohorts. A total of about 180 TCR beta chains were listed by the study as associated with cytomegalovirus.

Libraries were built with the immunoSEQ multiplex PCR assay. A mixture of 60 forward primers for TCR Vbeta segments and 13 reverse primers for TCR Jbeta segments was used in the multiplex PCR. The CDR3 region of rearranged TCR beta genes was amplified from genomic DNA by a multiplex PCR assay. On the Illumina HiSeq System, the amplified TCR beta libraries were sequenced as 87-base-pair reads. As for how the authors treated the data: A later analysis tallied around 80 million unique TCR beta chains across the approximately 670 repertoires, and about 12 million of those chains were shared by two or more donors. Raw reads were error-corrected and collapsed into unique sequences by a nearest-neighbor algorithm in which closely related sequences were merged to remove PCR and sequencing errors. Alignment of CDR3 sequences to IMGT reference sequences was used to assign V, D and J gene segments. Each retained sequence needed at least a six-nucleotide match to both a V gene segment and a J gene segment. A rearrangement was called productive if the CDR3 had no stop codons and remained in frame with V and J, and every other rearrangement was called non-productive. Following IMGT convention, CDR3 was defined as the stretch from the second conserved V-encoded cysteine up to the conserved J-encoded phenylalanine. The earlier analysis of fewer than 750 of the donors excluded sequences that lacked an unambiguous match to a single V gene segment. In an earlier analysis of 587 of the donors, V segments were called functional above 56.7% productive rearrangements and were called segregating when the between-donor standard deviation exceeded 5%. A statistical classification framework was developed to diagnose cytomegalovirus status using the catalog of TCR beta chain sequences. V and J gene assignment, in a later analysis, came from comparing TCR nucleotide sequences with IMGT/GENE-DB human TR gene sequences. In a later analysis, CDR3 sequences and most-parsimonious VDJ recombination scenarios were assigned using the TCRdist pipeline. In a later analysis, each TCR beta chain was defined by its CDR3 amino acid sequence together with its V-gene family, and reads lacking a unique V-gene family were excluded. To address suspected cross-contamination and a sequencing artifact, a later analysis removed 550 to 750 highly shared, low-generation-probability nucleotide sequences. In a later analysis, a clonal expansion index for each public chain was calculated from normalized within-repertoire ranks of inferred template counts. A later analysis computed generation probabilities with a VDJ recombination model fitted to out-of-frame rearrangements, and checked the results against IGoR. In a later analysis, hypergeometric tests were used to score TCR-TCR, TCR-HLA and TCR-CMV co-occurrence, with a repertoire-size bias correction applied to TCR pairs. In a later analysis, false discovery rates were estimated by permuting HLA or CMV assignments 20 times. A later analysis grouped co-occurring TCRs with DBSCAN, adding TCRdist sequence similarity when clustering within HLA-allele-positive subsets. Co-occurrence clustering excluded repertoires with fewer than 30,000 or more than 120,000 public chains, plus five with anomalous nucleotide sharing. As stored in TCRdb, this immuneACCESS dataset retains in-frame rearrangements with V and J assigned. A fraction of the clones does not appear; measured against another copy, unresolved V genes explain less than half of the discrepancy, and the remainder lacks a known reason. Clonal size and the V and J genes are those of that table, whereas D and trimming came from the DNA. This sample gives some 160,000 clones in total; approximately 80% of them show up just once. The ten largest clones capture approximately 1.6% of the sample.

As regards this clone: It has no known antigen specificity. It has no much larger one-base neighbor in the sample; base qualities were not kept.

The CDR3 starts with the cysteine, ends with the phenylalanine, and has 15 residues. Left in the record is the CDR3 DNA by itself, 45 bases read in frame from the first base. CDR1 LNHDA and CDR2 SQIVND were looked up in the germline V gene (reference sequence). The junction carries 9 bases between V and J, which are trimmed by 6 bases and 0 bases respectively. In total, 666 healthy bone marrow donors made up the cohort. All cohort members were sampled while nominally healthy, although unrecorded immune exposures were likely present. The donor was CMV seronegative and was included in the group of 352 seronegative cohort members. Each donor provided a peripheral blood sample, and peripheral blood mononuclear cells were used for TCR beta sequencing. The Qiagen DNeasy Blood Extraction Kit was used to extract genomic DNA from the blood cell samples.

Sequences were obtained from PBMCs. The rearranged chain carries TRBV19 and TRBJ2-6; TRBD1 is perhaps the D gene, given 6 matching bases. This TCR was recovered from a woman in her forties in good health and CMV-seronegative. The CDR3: CASRLDSSGANVLTF. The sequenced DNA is TGTGCCAGTAGACTGGACAGCTCTGGGGCCAACGTCCTGACTTTC.